A selection of T cell receptor beta chains follows, all from one sample in a study of lymphopenia after photon versus proton radiotherapy. Clones were read by immunoSEQ multiplex PCR, and TCRdb kept only the in-frame ones, dropping some. The sample records about 45,000 clones, 85% to 90% being singletons. Material: peripheral blood, obtained from a patient treated with photon-based radiotherapy. The receptor source for this set is a man aged 40-49 years with gastric cancer. The CDR3 runs from the conserved cysteine through the conserved F or W. The D gene is left open where the match is weak. Some rows mark clone size as missing; the rest say once, few, many or name a class of expanded clone.

d_call j_call clone_size v_call cdr3_aa cdr3_nt
- TRBJ2-6 - TRBV2 CASTSDYTGANVLTF TGTGCCAGCACTTCAGACTATACTGGGGCCAACGTCCTGACTTTC
TRBD1 TRBJ2-7 few TRBV6-1 CASRVPGQGYEQYF TGTGCCAGCAGGGTACCGGGACAGGGTTACGAGCAGTACTTC
- TRBJ1-2 once TRBV6-5 CASSRADYGYTF TGTGCCAGCAGTCGGGCGGATTATGGCTACACCTTC
- TRBJ1-2 - TRBV9 CASSVGPNYGYTF TGTGCCAGCAGCGTTGGCCCTAACTATGGCTACACCTTC
- TRBJ1-4 - TRBV6-6 CASGSLREKLFF TGTGCCAGCGGGAGTTTACGGGAAAAACTGTTTTTT
- TRBJ1-6 - TRBV2 CASRRGEPTPDNSPLHF TGTGCCAGCCGTCGTGGGGAACCAACCCCAGACAATTCACCCCTCCACTTT
- TRBJ2-3 - TRBV29-1 CSVEGDQRSTDTQYF TGCAGCGTTGAAGGGGACCAGAGAAGCACAGATACGCAGTATTTT
- TRBJ2-1 - TRBV7-2 CASSWGRYEQFF TGTGCCAGCAGTTGGGGGCGCTATGAGCAGTTCTTC
- TRBJ1-2 - TRBV29-1 CSVVRKYGYTF TGCAGCGTTGTCCGAAAATATGGCTACACCTTC
- TRBJ1-1 - TRBV6-5 CASSYSTGNTEAFF TGTGCCAGCAGTTACTCTACAGGCAACACTGAAGCTTTCTTT